This is a list of T cell receptor beta chains from one sample in a study of ipilimumab plus nivolumab after autologous stem cell transplantation. Assay: immunoSEQ multiplex PCR; the TCRdb copy retains only in-frame clones and omits some. Here the sample spans fewer than 95,000 clones, 83% being singletons. The sequences come from PBMCs, collected in a trial of ipilimumab plus nivolumab as post-transplant consolidation. The receptor source for this set is a male donor with diffuse large B-cell lymphoma. Each CDR3 is given with its conserved first and last residue. Each record gives: J gene, clone size, V gene, D gene, CDR3 protein, CDR3 DNA. The D gene is left open where the match is weak. Expanded clones are given a class, and other clones once, few, many or no size at all.

J gene: TRBJ2-2; clone size: NA; V gene: TRBV5-6; D gene: NA; CDR3 protein: CASTFDLTGELFF; CDR3 DNA: TGTGCCAGCACCTTCGACCTGACCGGGGAGCTGTTTTTT
J gene: TRBJ2-7; clone size: NA; V gene: TRBV7-6; D gene: TRBD1; CDR3 protein: CASSLRTGVEQYF; CDR3 DNA: TGTGCCAGCAGCTTAAGAACAGGGGTCGAGCAGTACTTC
J gene: TRBJ1-3; clone size: NA; V gene: TRBV15; D gene: NA; CDR3 protein: CATSRVRVTTLSGNTIYF; CDR3 DNA: TGTGCCACCAGCAGAGTTAGGGTGACTACTCTCTCTGGAAACACCATATATTTT
J gene: TRBJ1-2; clone size: NA; V gene: TRBV5-4; D gene: TRBD1; CDR3 protein: CASGSGTGEWGYTF; CDR3 DNA: TGTGCCAGCGGCTCCGGGACAGGGGAGTGGGGCTACACCTTC
J gene: TRBJ2-6; clone size: NA; V gene: TRBV6-1; D gene: NA; CDR3 protein: CASSDFLYRVAGANVLTF; CDR3 DNA: TGTGCCAGCAGTGACTTCCTGTACAGGGTGGCTGGGGCCAACGTCCTGACTTTC
J gene: TRBJ1-1; clone size: few; V gene: TRBV7-9; D gene: NA; CDR3 protein: CASSPRTRNTEAFF; CDR3 DNA: TGTGCCAGCAGCCCACGGACAAGAAACACTGAAGCTTTCTTT
J gene: TRBJ1-5; clone size: NA; V gene: TRBV27; D gene: NA; CDR3 protein: CASSLPGYSNQPQHF; CDR3 DNA: TGTGCCAGCAGTTTGCCGGGTTATAGCAATCAGCCCCAGCATTTT
J gene: TRBJ1-1; clone size: NA; V gene: TRBV2; D gene: NA; CDR3 protein: CASSERSQVTEAFF; CDR3 DNA: TGTGCCAGCAGTGAGAGGTCGCAAGTCACTGAAGCTTTCTTT
J gene: TRBJ2-1; clone size: NA; V gene: TRBV10-1; D gene: TRBD2; CDR3 protein: CATLSTRGNLSYNEQFF; CDR3 DNA: TGCGCCACCCTCTCGACGCGGGGGAACCTATCCTACAATGAGCAGTTCTTC
J gene: TRBJ1-1; clone size: NA; V gene: TRBV23-1; D gene: NA; CDR3 protein: CASTVGGGLNTEAFF; CDR3 DNA: TGCGCCAGCACGGTTGGGGGGGGGCTTAACACTGAAGCTTTCTTT
J gene: TRBJ2-3; clone size: NA; V gene: TRBV2; D gene: NA; CDR3 protein: CASSGQGRTDTQYF; CDR3 DNA: TGTGCCAGCAGTGGGCAGGGGCGCACAGATACGCAGTATTTT
J gene: TRBJ2-2; clone size: NA; V gene: TRBV5-1; D gene: TRBD1; CDR3 protein: CASRFGQGSTGELFF; CDR3 DNA: TGCGCCAGCAGGTTCGGACAGGGGAGCACCGGGGAGCTGTTTTTT
J gene: TRBJ2-3; clone size: NA; V gene: TRBV19; D gene: NA; CDR3 protein: CASSIGLPGSGTGTDTQYF; CDR3 DNA: TGTGCCAGTAGTATCGGCTTACCAGGGAGCGGTACCGGCACAGATACGCAGTATTTT
J gene: TRBJ2-7; clone size: NA; V gene: TRBV10-3; D gene: TRBD1; CDR3 protein: CAISPGQVYEQYF; CDR3 DNA: TGTGCCATCAGTCCGGGACAGGTGTACGAGCAGTACTTC
J gene: TRBJ2-7; clone size: NA; V gene: TRBV6-5; D gene: NA; CDR3 protein: CASSYNSGDPYEQYF; CDR3 DNA: TGTGCCAGCAGTTACAATTCAGGTGACCCCTACGAGCAGTACTTC
J gene: TRBJ1-2; clone size: NA; V gene: TRBV4-3; D gene: NA; CDR3 protein: CASSQGGAGGDGYTF; CDR3 DNA: TGCGCCAGCAGCCAAGGCGGGGCAGGCGGTGATGGCTACACCTTC
J gene: TRBJ2-2; clone size: NA; V gene: TRBV18; D gene: TRBD2; CDR3 protein: CASSPLAGENTGELFF; CDR3 DNA: TGTGCCAGCTCACCACTAGCGGGGGAGAACACCGGGGAGCTGTTTTTT
J gene: TRBJ1-1; clone size: few; V gene: TRBV18; D gene: NA; CDR3 protein: CASSPNGNTEAFF; CDR3 DNA: TGTGCCAGCTCACCTAACGGAAACACTGAAGCTTTCTTT
J gene: TRBJ1-2; clone size: once; V gene: TRBV7-8; D gene: NA; CDR3 protein: CASSLIGARGYTF; CDR3 DNA: TGTGCCAGCAGCTTAATAGGGGCTCGGGGCTACACCTTC
J gene: TRBJ2-3; clone size: NA; V gene: TRBV5-6; D gene: NA; CDR3 protein: CASSPDRSTDTQYF; CDR3 DNA: TGTGCCAGCAGCCCCGACAGGAGCACAGATACGCAGTATTTT
J gene: TRBJ2-7; clone size: NA; V gene: TRBV7-8; D gene: NA; CDR3 protein: CASSRTQGGYEQYF; CDR3 DNA: TGTGCCAGCAGCCGTACACAGGGAGGATACGAGCAGTACTTC
J gene: TRBJ1-2; clone size: NA; V gene: TRBV19; D gene: TRBD1; CDR3 protein: CASGTGGGGYTF; CDR3 DNA: TGTGCCAGCGGGACAGGAGGTGGGGGCTACACCTTC
J gene: TRBJ2-6; clone size: NA; V gene: TRBV5-4; D gene: NA; CDR3 protein: CASSVGGSGANVLTF; CDR3 DNA: TGTGCCAGCAGCGTAGGGGGATCTGGGGCCAACGTCCTGACTTTC
J gene: TRBJ2-5; clone size: NA; V gene: TRBV11-2; D gene: NA; CDR3 protein: CASTPEGDPRETQYF; CDR3 DNA: TGTGCCAGCACCCCAGAGGGGGATCCCCGAGAGACCCAGTACTTC
J gene: TRBJ2-3; clone size: few; V gene: TRBV18; D gene: NA; CDR3 protein: CASSPIAAVDTQYF; CDR3 DNA: TGTGCCAGCTCACCAATAGCGGCTGTGGATACGCAGTATTTT
J gene: TRBJ2-7; clone size: NA; V gene: TRBV5-1; D gene: TRBD1; CDR3 protein: CASSHPGQGNEQYF; CDR3 DNA: TGCGCCAGCAGCCATCCGGGACAGGGGAACGAGCAGTACTTC
J gene: TRBJ1-3; clone size: NA; V gene: TRBV4-1; D gene: NA; CDR3 protein: CASSQDRLGFAGNTIYF; CDR3 DNA: TGCGCCAGCAGCCAAGATCGGCTAGGGTTCGCTGGAAACACCATATATTTT
J gene: TRBJ2-1; clone size: NA; V gene: TRBV7-2; D gene: NA; CDR3 protein: CASSLHAVNEQFF; CDR3 DNA: TGTGCCAGCAGCCTCCACGCGGTAAATGAGCAGTTCTTC
J gene: TRBJ2-1; clone size: NA; V gene: TRBV27; D gene: NA; CDR3 protein: CASSPSGLRNEQFF; CDR3 DNA: TGTGCCAGCAGCCCCTCGGGGTTAAGAAATGAGCAGTTCTTC